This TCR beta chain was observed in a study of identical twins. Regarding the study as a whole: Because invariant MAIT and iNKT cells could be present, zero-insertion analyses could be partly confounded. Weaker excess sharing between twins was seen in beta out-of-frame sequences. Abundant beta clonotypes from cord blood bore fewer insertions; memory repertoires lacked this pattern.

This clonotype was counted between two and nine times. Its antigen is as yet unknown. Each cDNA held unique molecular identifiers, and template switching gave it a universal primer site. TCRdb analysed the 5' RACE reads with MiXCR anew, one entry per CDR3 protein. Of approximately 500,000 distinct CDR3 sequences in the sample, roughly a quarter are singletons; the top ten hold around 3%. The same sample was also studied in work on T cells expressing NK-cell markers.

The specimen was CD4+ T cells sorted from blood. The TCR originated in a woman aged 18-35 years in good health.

CDR3 region: CSAINTSGRKNEQYF. The CDR3 DNA reads as TGCAGTGCCATCAACACTAGCGGGAGGAAAAACGAGCAGTACTTC. The chain has TRBV20-1 and TRBJ2-7, with 12 bases lining up with TRBD2. Germline CDR1 DFQATT, CDR2 SNEGSKA (reference sequence). CDR3 length: 15 amino acids. Germline trimming cut 6 bases from V and 5 bases from J; bases unmatched to any gene: 11.